This entry lists 25 T cell receptor beta chains sequenced from one sample in a study of cytomegalovirus exposure and HLA in healthy donors. PCR was performed using 60 Vbeta and 13 Jbeta primers. Some clones are missing from TCRdb's copy, which holds only in-frame ones; the method was immunoSEQ multiplex PCR. The sample carries 65,000 to 75,000 clones, 74% recorded once. Sequencing input: PBMCs. Receptors were obtained from a woman aged 55-69 years in good health and CMV-seropositive.

This chain links TRBV11-2 with TRBJ1-1; D gene unclear. Between the trimmed V and J ends, which lost 6 bases and 4 bases, there was a span of 15 bases. The germline gives CDR1 SGHAT, CDR2 FQNNGV. The CDR3 is 14 amino acids. CDR3 bases: TGTGCCAGCAGATACGTCGGGATGGGCACTGAAGCTTTCTTT. Amino acid sequence: CASRYVGMGTEAFF.

The table lists this clone with a few counts. The V gene is TRBV6-5, the J gene TRBJ1-2; 9 bases are a match to TRBD1. CDR1 is MNHEY and CDR2 is SVGAGI in the germline V gene. This CDR3 comprises 12 residues. In nucleotides, the CDR3 is TGTGCGGCCCGGGGGGGACAGGGTGGCTACACCTTC. Protein: CAARGGQGGYTF.

The gene calls are TRBV30 and TRBJ1-2, with D possibly being TRBD1 (6 bases). Germline CDR1 GTSNPN, CDR2 SVGIG (reference sequence). The CDR3 runs to 14 residues. The V and J ends lost 2 bases and 4 bases respectively, with 14 bases between them. CDR3 DNA sequence: TGTGCCTGGAGTCTTCGGACAGTCTTCTATGGCTACACCTTC. Translated: CAWSLRTVFYGYTF.

V is TRBV6-5 and J is TRBJ1-4; TRBD1 might be the D (5 bases). Germline V gene lookup returns CDR1 MNHEY and CDR2 SVGAGI. The CDR3 length is 15 residues. Trimming took 5 bases from V and 7 from J, leaving 17 bases between them. In DNA form, the CDR3 reads TGTGCCAGCAGTAATACAGGCACCAGAGGTGAAAAACTGTTTTTT. Translating it yields CASSNTGTRGEKLFF.

The chain combines TRBV25-1 with TRBJ2-3; TRBD2 might be the D (6 bases). Germline assignment: CDR1 MGHDK and CDR2 SYGVNS. The CDR3 is 13 amino acids. V lost 7 bases and J lost 4, with 12 bases in between. The CDR3 protein is CASTIPGADTQYF. The CDR3 DNA follows: TGTGCCAGCACCATCCCGGGGGCAGATACGCAGTATTTT.

CDR3 loop: CAISDLRDRAYNEQFF. The CDR3 DNA reads as TGTGCCATCAGTGATTTACGGGACAGGGCCTACAATGAGCAGTTCTTC. The chain couples TRBV10-3 to TRBJ2-1; 9 bases match TRBD1. Trimming removed 3 bases from V and 2 bases from J; junction bases left unmatched: 5. CDR3 length: 16 amino acids. Looked up from germline, CDR1 is ENHRY and CDR2 is SYGVKD.

J is TRBJ2-7 and V is TRBV7-9; TRBD1 might be the D (6 bases). The CDR3 length is 16 residues. Trimming left V 5 bases short and J 0 bases short, with 17 bases between. Germline V gene lookup returns CDR1 SEHNR and CDR2 FQNEAQ (reference sequence). The DNA for the CDR3 is TGTGCCAGCAGCATCGCCGGGACACGTATCTCCTACGAGCAGTACTTC. This sequence encodes CASSIAGTRISYEQYF.

This chain connects TRBV11-2 to TRBJ2-3; D is perhaps TRBD2 (6 bases). With 5 bases removed from V and 2 bases from J, the gap between germline ends came to 11 bases. Germline V lookup: CDR1 SGHAT, CDR2 FQNNGV. This CDR3 is built from 14 residues. The CDR3 region has the DNA TGTGCCAGCAGCCACGGGGGTTACACAGATACGCAGTATTTT. As protein: CASSHGGYTDTQYF.

The rearrangement joins TRBV6-5 to TRBJ1-5; maybe TRBD1 (5 bases). The germline V and J ends were trimmed by 8 bases and 4 bases, with 9 bases remaining between them. CDR1 and CDR2 (germline): MNHEY, SVGAGI. There are 12 residues in the CDR3. The CDR3 protein is CASAGGNQPQHF. The CDR3 coding sequence is TGTGCCAGCGCGGGGGGAAATCAGCCCCAGCATTTT.

This clone was seen once. A read error is likely, as this CDR3 ends without the conserved phenylalanine or tryptophan. The chain combines TRBV4-1 with TRBJ1-1; D ambiguous. Per germline, CDR1 MGHRA and CDR2 YSYEKL. V lost 3 bases to trimming and J lost 5 bases, with 13 bases between them. The CDR3 sequence is 14 residues long. The CDR3 region has the DNA TGCGCCAGCAGCCACGGCAAGGTTCAGACTGAAGCTTTCGTT. It yields the protein CASSHGKVQTEAFV.

The chain is built from TRBV27 and TRBJ1-5, with 7 bases that match TRBD1. The germline V gene has CDR1 MNHEY and CDR2 SMNVEV (reference sequence). There are 12 residues in the CDR3. The V gene end was trimmed by 4 bases and the J gene end by 7 bases; junction bases not matched to a gene: 1. DNA of the CDR3: TGTGCCAGCAGTTCAGGGGGACAGCCCCAGCATTTT. Residues: CASSSGGQPQHF.

The genes are TRBV5-6 and TRBJ1-6; no clear D gene. The CDR3 covers 15 residues. The V end lost 4 bases, the J end lost 7 bases, and 15 bases lay between the germline ends. Germline V lookup: CDR1 SGHDT, CDR2 YYEEEE. CDR3 loop: CASSRVRWENSPLHF. The DNA of the CDR3 is TGTGCCAGCAGCCGTGTGAGATGGGAGAATTCACCCCTCCACTTT.

The chain combines TRBV5-4 with TRBJ2-7; TRBD1 is a possible D gene (5 bases). The CDR3 has 14 amino acids. V was trimmed by 0 bases and J by 4 bases, leaving 11 bases between them. The germline V gene has CDR1 SGHNT and CDR2 YYREEE (reference sequence). CDR3 bases: TGTGCCAGCAGCTTGGATTCAGGGCGGTACGAGCAGTACTTC. Protein sequence: CASSLDSGRYEQYF.

V and J are TRBV30 and TRBJ1-2, with D unresolved. V lost 1 base and J lost 1, with 19 bases in between. Germline CDR1 reads GTSNPN; CDR2 reads SVGIG (reference sequence). The CDR3 sequence is 17 residues long. The CDR3, as DNA: TGTGCCTGGAGTGGCCCTTGGGAGGGTGGATTTAACTATGGCTACACCTTC. Protein sequence: CAWSGPWEGGFNYGYTF.

The chain employs TRBV9 and TRBJ1-1; maybe TRBD1 (5 bases). Germline CDR1 reads SGDLS; CDR2 reads YYNGEE. The CDR3 length is 14 residues. Trimming removed 0 bases from V and 0 bases from J, with 6 bases in between. The CDR3 here is CASSVGTLNTEAFF. The CDR3 DNA follows: TGTGCCAGCAGCGTAGGGACACTGAACACTGAAGCTTTCTTT.

This clone was seen a single time. The chain couples TRBV30 to TRBJ2-7; the D gene is possibly TRBD2 (5 bases). The CDR3 totals 14 residues. Germline lookup yields CDR1 GTSNPN and CDR2 SVGIG (reference sequence). Between the trimmed V and J ends, which lost 3 bases and 4 bases, there was a span of 16 bases. Here the CDR3 reads CAWSQRPGKYEQYF. The CDR3 DNA follows: TGTGCCTGGAGCCAAAGACCGGGGAAATACGAGCAGTACTTC.

The J gene is TRBJ1-2, the V gene TRBV19; perhaps TRBD1 as D (5 bases). The CDR3 covers 13 residues. V was clipped by 4 bases and J by 2 bases, with 8 bases between them. Germline V lookup: CDR1 LNHDA, CDR2 SQIVND (reference sequence). In nucleotides, the CDR3 is TGTGCCAGTAGTAGTTCAGGGAACTATGGCTACACCTTC. Amino acids: CASSSSGNYGYTF.

The V and J genes are TRBV7-9 and TRBJ2-7, with 7 bases aligning to TRBD2. Germline CDR1 SEHNR, CDR2 FQNEAQ (reference sequence). The ends lost 5 bases at V and 6 bases at J; junction bases unmatched: 4. The CDR3 is 12 residues long. CDR3: CASSLPGGEQYF. The DNA of the CDR3 is TGTGCCAGCAGCCTCCCGGGGGGCGAGCAGTACTTC.

The chain's CDR3 is CASSLRGQGVTEAFF. CDR3 nucleotides: TGTGCCAGCAGTTTACGCGGACAGGGTGTCACTGAAGCTTTCTTT. This chain links TRBV28 with TRBJ1-1; TRBD1 matches at 8 bases. The CDR3 has 15 amino acids. The V gene's germline CDR1 is MDHEN and CDR2 SYDVKM. Trimming at V came to 2 bases and at J to 4 bases, leaving 6 bases not matched to a gene.

This rearrangement joins TRBV11-3 to TRBJ2-1; TRBD2 matches 13 bases. V lost 3 bases, J lost 8 bases, and 4 bases stayed unmatched. CDR1 is SGHNT, CDR2 YENEEA, per germline. This CDR3 region has 15 residues. In DNA, the CDR3 is TGTGCCAGCAGCTTCGGACTAGCGGGAGTCCATGAGCAGTTCTTC. Translating gives CASSFGLAGVHEQFF. Looking up the rest from reference TRBV11-3 and TRBJ2-1 gives the full variable domain: EAGVVQSPRYKIIEKKQPVAFWCNPISGHNTLYWYLQNLGQGPELLIRYENEEAVDDSQLPKDRFSAERLKGVDSTLKIQPAELGDSAVYLCASSFGLAGVHEQFFGPGTRLTVL.

The count of this clone is one. This chain links TRBV14 with TRBJ2-5; 9 bases line up with TRBD2. The CDR3 spans 14 residues. V lost 3 bases, J lost 4 bases, and 3 bases stayed unmatched. Germline CDR1 and CDR2: SGHDN and FVKESK. CDR3 nucleotide sequence: TGTGCCAGCAGCCAGCGCGGGGGGGCAGAGACCCAGTACTTC. Encoded protein: CASSQRGGAETQYF.

This clone came up a few times. The rearrangement joins TRBV7-9 to TRBJ1-2; D gene unclear. V gave up 6 bases and J gave up 1 base, with 12 bases separating them. Germline V gene sequence: CDR1 SEHNR, CDR2 FQNEAQ (reference sequence). The CDR3 contains 14 residues. CDR3 region: CASSANEVNYGYTF. The CDR3 coding sequence is TGTGCCAGCAGTGCTAATGAGGTTAACTATGGCTACACCTTC.

This chain links TRBV5-6 with TRBJ1-2, with 7 bases identical to TRBD1. The CDR3 spans 14 residues. With V trimmed by 3 bases and J by 4 bases, 6 bases remained unmatched. The germline gives CDR1 SGHDT, CDR2 YYEEEE. The CDR3 bases are TGTGCCAGCAGCTCTGACAGGGCGGGCTATGGCTACACCTTC. Protein: CASSSDRAGYGYTF.

The chain combines TRBV7-2 with TRBJ1-2; tentatively, D is TRBD1 (6 bases). The length of the CDR3 is 15 residues. Trimming took 4 bases from V and 4 from J, leaving 16 bases between them. The germline CDR1 and CDR2 sequences are SGHTA and FQGNSA. CDR3 coding DNA: TGTGCCAGCAGCTGGCCAGGGAGGGGGATCTATGGCTACACCTTC. It translates to CASSWPGRGIYGYTF. Full variable domain (outside the CDR3, taken from reference TRBV7-2 and TRBJ1-2): GAGVSQSPSNKVTEKGKDVELRCDPISGHTALYWYRQSLGQGLEFLIYFQGNSAPDKSGLPSDRFSAERTGGSVSTLTIQRTQQEDSAVYLCASSWPGRGIYGYTFGSGTRLTVV.

The V and J genes are TRBV7-6 and TRBJ2-3; 9 bases map to TRBD2. This CDR3 region has 14 residues. With 7 bases clipped from V and 4 bases from J, the junction kept 6 bases outside the gene matches. Germline values: CDR1 SGHVS, CDR2 FNYEAQ. The CDR3 region is CASIRGGGADTQYF. CDR3 nucleotide sequence: TGTGCCAGCATCCGTGGCGGGGGGGCAGATACGCAGTATTTT.